The present T cell receptor beta chain was sequenced within a study of T-cell reconstitution after alpha-beta-depleted transplantation in children. Study-wide results and limits: At around two months after transplant, the alpha-beta T cells were reportedly derived from several hundred expanded clones that came from non-depleted graft cells. Most T-cell counts and diversity one year after the transplant came from T cells that were newly produced.

V lost 8 bases, J lost 9 bases, and 14 bases lay in between. The length of the CDR3 is 12 residues. Germline V lookup: CDR1 MRHNA, CDR2 SNTAGT. Unique molecular identifiers were incorporated when the TCRbeta library was constructed. A single record per CDR3 protein comes from TCRdb applying MiXCR to the PCR reads. The profile shows about 290,000 distinct CDR3 sequences, roughly 7.8% of them singletons. Many counts were recorded for this clonotype. Its antigen is unknown. This TCR came from a female patient between 2 and 15 years old who had a stem cell transplant for Fanconi anemia, so the T cells may come from the graft donor. The sequenced sample was peripheral blood, obtained 360 days after TCRalphabeta/CD19-depleted stem cell transplant. The J gene is TRBJ2-1, the V gene TRBV6-4; weak D call: TRBD2 (6 bases). CDR3 sequence reads: CASGTHGGEQFF. CDR3 sequence (DNA): TGTGCCAGCGGGACTCACGGCGGTGAGCAGTTCTTC.